The 20 T cell receptor beta chains in this list originate from one sample, sequenced in a study of blood T cell repertoires in COVID-19. The repertoire was sequenced with immunoSEQ multiplex PCR; TCRdb's copy has only in-frame clones and lacks some. The sample yields fewer than 350,000 clones, roughly nine tenths seen once. Sequencing was carried out using peripheral blood. Receptor source: a woman aged 30 to 39 with COVID-19, enrolled during active disease.

This chain connects TRBV19 to TRBJ2-4, with 7 bases lining up with TRBD1. This CDR3 comprises 12 residues. V shed 6 bases and J 5 bases; nucleotides not matched to a gene: 1. CDR1 is LNHDA, CDR2 SQIVND, per germline (reference sequence). CDR3 DNA sequence: TGTGCCAGTAGCGGGACAGAAAACATTCAGTACTTC. As protein: CASSGTENIQYF.

The V and J genes are TRBV6-5 and TRBJ1-3; D remains ambiguous. Germline CDR1 reads MNHEY; CDR2 reads SVGAGI. The CDR3 extends over 13 amino acids. The V end lost 0 bases, the J end lost 3 bases, and 3 bases lay between the germline ends. The CDR3 region is CASSYSSGNTIYF. The CDR3 DNA reads as TGTGCCAGCAGTTACTCGAGTGGAAACACCATATATTTT.

In its sample, this clone was seen once. The chain uses TRBV28 and TRBJ1-1, with D uncertain. Trimming shortened V by 6 bases and J by 4 bases, and 21 bases separated the two germline ends. Germline CDR1 and CDR2: MDHEN and SYDVKM. The CDR3 sequence is 16 residues long. CDR3 sequence: CASRRARLVGGTEAFF. The DNA of the CDR3 is TGTGCCAGCAGGCGGGCTCGGCTGGTGGGCGGCACTGAAGCTTTCTTT.

V usage is TRBV3-1 (or the pseudogene TRBV3-2) and J usage is TRBJ2-3, with a weak D call TRBD2 (6 bases). In germline, CDR1 is LGHDT, CDR2 YNNKEL (reference sequence). This CDR3 is built from 16 residues. Trimming removed 8 bases from V and 7 bases from J, with 25 bases in between. The CDR3 is CASSIHVSRGTHTQYF. Here the CDR3 DNA reads TGTGCCAGCTCGATCCATGTCAGTCGGGGGACCCATACGCAGTATTTT.

This sequence joins TRBV21-1 and TRBJ2-3; the table assigns TRBD2, which was not confirmed against the DNA. TRBV21-1 corresponds to a pseudogene. This CDR3 spans 21 amino acids. CDR3 amino acids: CASSKEVPTPGTSGGMDTQYF. In nucleotides, the CDR3 is TGTGCCAGCAGCAAAGAGGTCCCCACCCCGGGGACTAGCGGGGGGATGGATACGCAGTATTTT.

The rearrangement links TRBV5-5 to TRBJ2-1; TRBD2 matches 14 bases. Germline assignment: CDR1 SGHKS and CDR2 YYEKEE (reference sequence). The CDR3 has 16 amino acids. After removal of 4 bases from V and 9 bases from J, the junction contained 9 bases not matched to a gene. CDR3: CASSREGLAGGFEQFF. The CDR3 nucleotides read TGTGCCAGCAGCAGAGAAGGACTAGCGGGGGGCTTTGAGCAGTTCTTC.

This chain joins TRBV20-1 and TRBJ2-1; D not resolved. This CDR3 contains 11 residues. Germline loops: CDR1 DFQATT, CDR2 SNEGSKA (reference sequence). V lost 7 bases to trimming and J lost 9 bases, with 13 bases between them. CDR3 sequence (DNA): TGCAGTGTTTTAGCTGCTGGTGAGCAGTTCTTC. It encodes CSVLAAGEQFF.

The CDR3 bases are TGCGCCAGCAGTGCCCCCGGGACAGGGGGCGGTCAGCCCCAGCATTTT. Protein product: CASSAPGTGGGQPQHF. The rearrangement uses TRBV10-2 and TRBJ1-5; 12 bases fit TRBD1. V lost 4 bases and J lost 6; bases outside the gene matches: 7. From germline, CDR1 is WSHSY and CDR2 SAAADI. This CDR3 spans 16 amino acids.

This clone was found a few times. V usage is TRBV19 and J usage is TRBJ1-1; TRBD1 might be the D (6 bases). V was cut by 5 bases and J by 10 bases, with 26 bases left in between. The V gene's germline CDR1 is LNHDA and CDR2 SQIVND (reference sequence). This CDR3 is 16 amino acids long. CDR3 DNA sequence: TGTGCCAGTAGTCAGGGACACACCCTAAGGGCGGCGGGAGCTTTCTTT. As protein: CASSQGHTLRAAGAFF.

For this clone: The same CDR3 can be traced to other DNA sequences in this sample. This chain links TRBV3-1 (or the pseudogene TRBV3-2) with TRBJ1-2, with D uncertain. The ends were cut back, 4 bases at V and 7 bases at J, with 13 bases in the middle. The germline CDR1 and CDR2 sequences are LGHDT and YNNKEL (reference sequence). This CDR3 region has 13 residues. Here the CDR3 DNA reads TGTGCCAGCAGCCCCCGCCGAGAGGCTGGCTACACCTTC. This translates into CASSPRREAGYTF.

The chain joins TRBV4-2 to TRBJ1-6; tentative D call: TRBD1 (5 bases). V dropped 4 bases and J dropped 13 bases, with 17 bases sitting between them. The CDR3 spans 14 residues. Germline V gene lookup returns CDR1 LGHNA and CDR2 YNFKEQ. The CDR3 region has the DNA TGTGCCAGCAGCCCCACCTGGGCGGGGGATCCCCTCCACTTT. Protein: CASSPTWAGDPLHF.

This rearrangement joins TRBV7-9 to TRBJ2-5, with TRBD2 identical over 7 bases. V was pared by 2 bases and J by 4 bases, with 7 bases of the junction left unmatched. The CDR3 has 15 amino acids. The germline V gene has CDR1 SEHNR and CDR2 FQNEAQ (reference sequence). CDR3 in amino acids: CASSLLSGERETQYF. The CDR3 bases are TGTGCCAGCAGCTTATTGAGCGGGGAGCGAGAGACCCAGTACTTC.

The V call is TRBV20-1, the J call TRBJ2-2; tentatively, D is TRBD1 (6 bases). Germline assignment: CDR1 DFQATT and CDR2 SNEGSKA (reference sequence). This CDR3 comprises 15 residues. The V gene lost 3 bases and the J gene lost 2 bases, with 13 bases spanning the gap. Written as DNA, the CDR3 is TGCAGTGCTAGTGACCAGGGGTTAAACACCGGGGAGCTGTTTTTT. It specifies CSASDQGLNTGELFF.

This clone was recorded a few times. CDR3 bases: TGTGCCAGCAGCCAAGATCTAAGCGGGGGGGAGAGCGAGACCCAGTACTTC. Its translation: CASSQDLSGGESETQYF. This chain joins TRBV4-2 and TRBJ2-5, with TRBD2 matching over 10 bases. CDR1 is LGHNA and CDR2 is YNFKEQ in the germline V gene. The CDR3 extends over 17 amino acids. V lost 0 bases, J lost 5 bases, and 9 bases stayed unmatched.

The chain is built from TRBV7-7 and TRBJ2-3, with 12 bases identical to TRBD2. CDR3 length: 16 amino acids. Germline V gene data show CDR1 as SSHAT and CDR2 as FNYEAQ (reference sequence). V was pared by 10 bases and J by 1 base, with 9 bases of the junction left unmatched. The CDR3 region is CAISNRTSGGTDTQYF. The DNA for the CDR3 is TGTGCCATCTCAAACCGGACTAGCGGGGGCACAGATACGCAGTATTTT.

The chain is built from TRBV14 and TRBJ2-3, with 12 bases identical to TRBD2. Looked up from germline, CDR1 is SGHDN and CDR2 is FVKESK. This CDR3 region has 18 residues. Trimming cost V 4 bases and J 2 bases; bases outside gene matches: 10. The DNA for the CDR3 is TGTGCCAGCAGCCCCTTGTGGGCTAGCGGGGGGGCCACAGATACGCAGTATTTT. Translation: CASSPLWASGGATDTQYF.

The chain combines TRBV28 with TRBJ2-3; the D is unclear. Deletions cut 3 bases from V and 7 bases from J, with 5 bases between. CDR1 is MDHEN, CDR2 SYDVKM, per germline. This CDR3 region has 11 residues. The CDR3 loop reads CASSFSNTQYF. The CDR3 coding sequence is TGTGCCAGCAGTTTTAGTAATACGCAGTATTTT.

J is TRBJ2-1 and V is TRBV5-1; 8 bases match TRBD2. This CDR3 comprises 15 residues. V gave up 2 bases and J gave up 9 bases; unmatched junction bases: 10. Germline assignment: CDR1 SGHRS and CDR2 YFSETQ. The CDR3 reads CASSFSLAGLIEQFF. Written as DNA, the CDR3 is TGCGCCAGCAGCTTTTCTCTAGCGGGCCTCATTGAGCAGTTCTTC.

This clone was observed a single time. CDR3: CAIRSTGNTEAFF. CDR3 nucleotide sequence: TGTGCCATCAGATCTACAGGGAACACTGAAGCTTTCTTT. The chain couples TRBV10-3 to TRBJ1-1; D is possibly TRBD1 (5 bases). The CDR3 has 13 residues. V gave up 6 bases and J gave up 1 base, with 9 bases separating them. CDR1 and CDR2 from the germline V gene are ENHRY and SYGVKD.

This chain links TRBV9 with TRBJ2-1; D possibly corresponds to TRBD2 (7 bases). Germline V gene data show CDR1 as SGDLS and CDR2 as YYNGEE. The CDR3 contains 17 residues. V was cut by 3 bases and J by 1 base, with 17 bases left in between. CDR3 sequence reads: CASSARGGLRSYNEQFF. In DNA form, the CDR3 reads TGTGCCAGCAGCGCGAGGGGGGGGCTTAGGTCCTACAATGAGCAGTTCTTC.